This is a list of T cell receptor beta chains from one sample in a study of T-cell memory formation after mild COVID-19. TCRdb ran MiXCR on the 5' RACE reads and lists one entry per CDR3 protein. The sample records fewer than 50,000 distinct CDR3 sequences, 10% to 15% being singletons. The sample comprised PBMCs or a T cell subset sorted from them (not recorded which). The receptor set was obtained from a man aged 18 to 29 who had mild COVID-19 (a few samples of this study predate the infection). Cell type and time point are not known. The CDR3 runs from the conserved cysteine through the conserved F or W. Each record gives: CDR3 protein, CDR3 DNA, V gene, D gene, J gene, clone size. D genes are given only for firm matches. Size values are once, few and many counts, or a class for expanded clones, and some rows have none.

CASSPVGGGGPTDTQYF TGTGCCAGCAGTCCCGTCGGGGGGGGCGGGCCCACAGATACGCAGTATTTT TRBV27 TRBD2 TRBJ2-3 .
CSAQDVSIRETQYF TGCAGTGCCCAGGACGTGTCAATTCGCGAGACCCAGTACTTC TRBV20-1 . TRBJ2-5 few
CASSLDGEAPLHF TGTGCCAGCAGCTTAGACGGGGAGGCACCCCTCCACTTT TRBV7-9 . TRBJ1-6 .
CASSQDLAAQIKQYF TGCGCCAGCAGCCAAGACCTAGCGGCACAGATAAAGCAGTATTTT TRBV4-3 TRBD2 TRBJ2-3 few
CASSFWDSNQPQHF TGTGCCAGCAGCTTTTGGGATAGCAATCAGCCCCAGCATTTT TRBV7-9 . TRBJ1-5 few
CASSLVGGRSYEQYF TGCGCCAGCAGCTTGGTTGGTGGAAGATCCTACGAGCAGTACTTC TRBV5-1 . TRBJ2-7 many
CASSLRGLRETQYF TGTGCCAGCAGCTTACGGGGGTTGAGGGAGACCCAGTACTTC TRBV11-2 . TRBJ2-5 many
CASSLKLAQYF TGTGCCAGCAGCTTAAAGTTGGCGCAGTATTTT TRBV7-2 . TRBJ2-3 many
CASSSQPTGRYQPQHF TGTGCCAGCAGTTCCCAACCCACAGGACGGTATCAGCCCCAGCATTTT TRBV6-5 . TRBJ1-5 many
CASSATTRSYNEQFF TGTGCCAGCAGTGCGACTACCCGATCCTACAATGAGCAGTTCTTC TRBV6-6 . TRBJ2-1 .
CASSLAQVETQYF TGTGCCAGCAGCTTAGCCCAAGTGGAGACCCAGTACTTC TRBV7-2 . TRBJ2-5 many
CASSPERGGTDTQYF TGCGCCAGCAGCCCAGAACGAGGGGGCACAGATACGCAGTATTTT TRBV4-3 . TRBJ2-3 many
CASSPTGVPGANVLTF TGCGCCAGCAGCCCGACAGGGGTTCCCGGGGCCAACGTCCTGACTTTC TRBV5-1 TRBD1 TRBJ2-6 few
CASSRSPNSYNEQFF TGCGCCAGCAGCCGCAGTCCCAACTCTTACAATGAGCAGTTCTTC TRBV4-3 . TRBJ2-1 medium-sized
CASRYRGLTDTQYF TGCGCCAGCAGGTATCGGGGGCTCACAGATACGCAGTATTTT TRBV5-1 . TRBJ2-3 few
CSARMSGSWGTDTQYF TGCAGTGCTAGAATGTCAGGGAGTTGGGGCACAGATACGCAGTATTTT TRBV20-1 . TRBJ2-3 few
CASSLNSGRGETQYF TGTGCCAGCAGCTTAAATTCGGGGCGGGGAGAGACCCAGTACTTC TRBV11-2 . TRBJ2-5 .
CATSDLGTLRPEAFF TGTGCCACCAGTGATTTGGGCACACTCAGGCCTGAAGCTTTCTTT TRBV24-1 . TRBJ1-1 many
CASSPGGRYGYTF TGTGCCAGCAGTCCCGGGGGGAGATATGGCTACACCTTC TRBV6-5 . TRBJ1-2 many
CASSVGTLYSTGELFF TGCGCCAGCAGCGTCGGGACATTGTACAGCACCGGGGAGCTGTTTTTT TRBV4-3 . TRBJ2-2 many
CASSDVNTGELFF TGTGCCAGCAGCGATGTGAACACCGGGGAGCTGTTTTTT TRBV9 . TRBJ2-2 .
CATSDFSTDTQYF TGTGCCACCAGTGATTTTAGCACAGATACGCAGTATTTT TRBV24-1 . TRBJ2-3 many
CASTERSTEAFF TGTGCCAGCACAGAGAGAAGTACTGAAGCTTTCTTT TRBV6-5 . TRBJ1-1 .
CSARGAARTGQIEQFF TGCAGTGCTAGAGGTGCTGCTCGGACAGGGCAGATTGAGCAGTTCTTC TRBV20-1 TRBD1 TRBJ2-1 few
CASSLTSRETQYF TGTGCCAGCAGTTTAACTAGCAGGGAGACCCAGTACTTC TRBV12-3/TRBV12-4 . TRBJ2-5 few
CASSFYEELFF TGTGCCAGCAGTTTTTATGAGGAGCTGTTTTTT TRBV28 . TRBJ2-2 few
CATSRVSGGDEQFF TGTGCCACCAGCAGAGTTAGCGGCGGGGATGAGCAGTTCTTC TRBV15 . TRBJ2-1 .
CASSPSGGLGIDTQYF TGTGCCAGCAGTCCAAGTGGGGGGCTCGGTATAGATACGCAGTATTTT TRBV12-3/TRBV12-4 . TRBJ2-3 many
CASSLTPKGDEQFF TGTGCCAGCAGCTTAACCCCAAAAGGCGATGAGCAGTTCTTC TRBV7-2 . TRBJ2-1 many
CASSSRLADYNEQFF TGTGCCAGCAGTTCGCGACTAGCGGATTACAATGAGCAGTTCTTC TRBV12-3/TRBV12-4 TRBD2 TRBJ2-1 few
CASSLETGLPVYGYTF TGTGCCAGCAGTCTAGAGACAGGCCTCCCCGTCTATGGCTACACCTTC TRBV6-2/TRBV6-3 . TRBJ1-2 .
CASSPNTGPETQYF TGTGCCAGCAGTCCAAATACAGGGCCCGAGACCCAGTACTTC TRBV27 . TRBJ2-5 few
CASSFKFGGSTYEQYF TGTGCCAGCAGTTTCAAGTTTGGAGGCAGTACCTACGAGCAGTACTTC TRBV27 . TRBJ2-7 .
CASSKSAETQYF TGCGCCAGCAGCAAATCAGCAGAGACCCAGTACTTC TRBV5-1 . TRBJ2-5 .
CASSGQMVTEAFF TGTGCCAGCAGCGGACAAATGGTCACTGAAGCTTTCTTT TRBV7-9 . TRBJ1-1 few
CASSQGTEYGYTF TGTGCCAGCAGCCAAGGGACAGAATATGGCTACACCTTC TRBV4-2 . TRBJ1-2 few
CASSRSGGAVETQYF TGTGCCAGCAGCAGGAGCGGGGGGGCCGTAGAGACCCAGTACTTC TRBV5-5 TRBD2 TRBJ2-5 many
CSVGSTGIYGYTF TGCAGCGTAGGGTCCACAGGAATCTATGGCTACACCTTC TRBV29-1 . TRBJ1-2 once
CASSPSGGHNEQFF TGTGCCAGCAGCCCTAGCGGGGGGCATAATGAGCAGTTCTTC TRBV12-3/TRBV12-4 TRBD2 TRBJ2-1 many
CASSFPLAAGAQETQYF TGTGCCAGCAGCTTTCCCCTAGCCGCGGGGGCCCAAGAGACCCAGTACTTC TRBV7-6 . TRBJ2-5 few
CASSGLKGASTGELFF TGTGCCAGCAGCGGCCTAAAAGGGGCGAGCACCGGGGAGCTGTTTTTT TRBV7-2 . TRBJ2-2 many
CSARDRRATNEKLFF TGCAGTGCTAGAGATCGCCGGGCAACTAATGAAAAACTGTTTTTT TRBV20-1 . TRBJ1-4 .
CASKGETQYF TGTGCCAGCAAAGGAGAGACCCAGTACTTC TRBV6-2/TRBV6-3 . TRBJ2-5 few
CASSLAGGNQPQHF TGCGCCAGCAGCTTAGCTGGGGGCAACCAGCCCCAGCATTTT TRBV5-1 . TRBJ1-5 few
CASRDGTSGLNEQFF TGCGCCAGCAGGGACGGGACTAGCGGCCTCAATGAGCAGTTCTTC TRBV5-1 TRBD2 TRBJ2-1 medium-sized
CASKTTQTQYF TGTGCCAGCAAGACGACCCAGACCCAGTACTTC TRBV6-5 . TRBJ2-5 .
CAWRDGGRGGPLKETQYF TGTGCCTGGAGGGATGGGGGGCGCGGAGGTCCCTTAAAAGAGACCCAGTACTTC TRBV30 . TRBJ2-5 .
CASSSRWGASKNIQYF TGTGCCAGCAGCTCAAGGTGGGGGGCATCCAAAAACATTCAGTACTTC TRBV11-1 . TRBJ2-4 .
CASSLGAGELFF TGTGCCAGCAGCTTAGGGGCCGGGGAGCTGTTTTTT TRBV11-2 . TRBJ2-2 many
CASSLEAGKETQYF TGTGCCAGCAGCTTAGAGGCGGGGAAAGAGACCCAGTACTTC TRBV7-9 . TRBJ2-5 few
CASRGLSSGDYNEQFF TGTGCCAGCAGGGGCCTCTCTAGCGGGGACTACAATGAGCAGTTCTTC TRBV6-1 TRBD2 TRBJ2-1 many
CAISEDRDQPQHF TGTGCCATCAGTGAGGACAGGGATCAGCCCCAGCATTTT TRBV10-3 TRBD1 TRBJ1-5 .
CASSSFGRPYEQYF TGTGCCAGCAGCTCTTTTGGCAGGCCCTACGAGCAGTACTTC TRBV5-5 . TRBJ2-7 .